This entry is about one TCR beta chain. Antigen unknown. This specimen belongs to a study of cytomegalovirus exposure and HLA in healthy donors. Study-wide findings and caveats: Generally TCR sequences proved uncommon, though certain public TCRs appeared in numerous donors. Later on, a genetic analysis was performed. It linked a missense variant in DCLRE1C with V- and J-gene trimming of TCR beta. An observed cluster of highly shared sequence variants was recorded as a likely sequencing artifact. TCR beta sequences reportedly predicted most subjects' HLA-A and HLA-B alleles accurately.

The PCR was carried out with 60 Vbeta primers and 13 Jbeta primers. The assay was immunoSEQ multiplex PCR, and TCRdb's table has in-frame clones only and misses some. The profile shows 150,000 to 200,000 clones, more than 80% of them singletons. The sequencing input was PBMCs. This TCR derives from a man aged 18 to 29 in good health and CMV-seronegative.

CDR3 in amino acids: CASSGVFRGGDTEAFF. CDR3 DNA sequence: TGTGCCAGCAGCGGGGTATTCAGAGGCGGGGACACTGAAGCTTTCTTT. This chain connects TRBV11-1 to TRBJ1-1, with D unclear. Germline lookup yields CDR1 SGHAT and CDR2 FQDESV (reference sequence). Trimming pared 5 bases from V and 3 bases from J, leaving 19 bases between. The CDR3 length is 16 residues.